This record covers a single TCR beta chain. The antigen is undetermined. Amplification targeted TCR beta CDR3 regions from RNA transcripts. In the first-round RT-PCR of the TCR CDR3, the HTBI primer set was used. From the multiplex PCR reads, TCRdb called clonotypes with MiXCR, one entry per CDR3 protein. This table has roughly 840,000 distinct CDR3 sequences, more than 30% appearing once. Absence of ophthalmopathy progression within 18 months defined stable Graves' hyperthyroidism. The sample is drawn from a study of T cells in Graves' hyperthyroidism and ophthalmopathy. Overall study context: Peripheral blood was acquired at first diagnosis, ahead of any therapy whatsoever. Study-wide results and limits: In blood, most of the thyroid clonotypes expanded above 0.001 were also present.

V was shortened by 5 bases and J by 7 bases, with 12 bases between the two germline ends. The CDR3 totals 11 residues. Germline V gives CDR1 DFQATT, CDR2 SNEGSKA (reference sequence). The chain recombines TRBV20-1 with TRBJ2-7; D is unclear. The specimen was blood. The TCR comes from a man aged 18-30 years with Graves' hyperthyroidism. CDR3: CSAGRLGEQYF. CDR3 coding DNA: TGCAGTGCTGGCCGACTGGGGGAGCAGTACTTC.